A selection of T cell receptor beta chains follows, all from one sample in a study of regulatory and conventional T cells in RAG deficiency. The method was immunoSEQ multiplex PCR; TCRdb's version includes in-frame clones alone and lacks a portion of them. The sample includes under 35,000 clones, 76% of them seen just once. The same data also went into a second study, on regulatory T cells.

Material for sequencing was CD4+ effector T cells sorted from blood. These receptors were obtained from a human donor in good health. Each CDR3 is given with its conserved first and last residue. Each record gives: V gene, clone size, D gene, J gene, CDR3 protein, CDR3 DNA. A D gene is named only where the DNA matches it firmly. A row's size may be missing; if present it is once, few, many or a size class.

TRBV7-9	few	-	TRBJ1-2	CASSPRRVIYGYTF	TGTGCCAGCAGCCCCCGCAGGGTGATCTATGGCTACACCTTC
TRBV29-1	-	-	TRBJ2-7	CSARGPHEQYF	TGCAGCGCCCGGGGGCCCCACGAGCAGTACTTC
TRBV18	-	-	TRBJ1-6	CASSPTQSSYNSPLHF	TGTGCCAGCTCCCCGACACAGAGCTCCTATAATTCACCCCTCCACTTT
TRBV28	-	-	TRBJ1-2	CASSPSLSDGYTF	TGTGCCAGCAGTCCCTCCCTTTCCGATGGCTACACCTTC
TRBV4-2	few	-	TRBJ2-1	CASSHRLGDEQFF	TGTGCCAGCAGCCACCGGCTAGGAGATGAGCAGTTCTTC
TRBV30	-	TRBD1	TRBJ2-7	CAWSAKSLSTGTYEQYF	TGTGCCTGGAGTGCCAAATCCCTTTCGACAGGGACCTACGAGCAGTACTTC
TRBV2	-	-	TRBJ2-3	CASSDRTNTDTQYF	TGTGCCAGCAGTGATCGAACAAACACAGATACGCAGTATTTT
TRBV12-5	-	TRBD1	TRBJ1-4	CASGLGQGVEKLFF	TGTGCTAGTGGTCTTGGACAGGGAGTTGAAAAACTGTTTTTT
TRBV7-8	once	TRBD1	TRBJ2-5	CASSLGDRGETQYF	TGTGCCAGCAGCTTAGGCGACAGGGGAGAGACCCAGTACTTC
TRBV5-1	few	-	TRBJ2-7	CASSPGDRNYEQYF	TGCGCCAGCAGCCCGGGGGACAGAAACTACGAGCAGTACTTC
TRBV6-1	once	-	TRBJ2-3	CASSEGPVLDTQYF	TGTGCCAGCAGTGAAGGCCCAGTGCTAGATACGCAGTATTTT
TRBV7-2	few	TRBD1	TRBJ1-6	CASRQWTGTNSPLHF	TGTGCCAGCAGACAATGGACAGGGACTAATTCACCCCTCCACTTT
TRBV5-4	-	TRBD1	TRBJ2-7	CASSSGQGENIYEQYF	TGTGCCAGCAGTTCTGGACAGGGGGAGAATATCTACGAGCAGTACTTC
TRBV6-4	-	TRBD1	TRBJ2-1	CASRRTGGRDNEQFF	TGTGCCAGCAGGAGGACAGGGGGTAGGGACAATGAGCAGTTCTTC
TRBV11-2	-	-	TRBJ2-3	CASSLSGGTDTQYF	TGTGCCAGCAGCTTAAGCGGCGGCACAGATACGCAGTATTTT
TRBV10-3	-	TRBD2	TRBJ2-5	CAISDGTSVGSETQYF	TGTGCCATCAGTGATGGGACTAGCGTCGGGTCAGAGACCCAGTACTTC
TRBV7-9	-	TRBD2	TRBJ2-3	CASSLEAGGTDTQYF	TGTGCCAGCAGCTTAGAGGCGGGGGGCACAGATACGCAGTATTTT
TRBV15	-	-	TRBJ1-5	CATNRGVDQPQHF	TGTGCCACCAATCGGGGGGTAGATCAGCCCCAGCATTTT
TRBV5-1	-	-	TRBJ2-6	CASSLVGEPGANVLTF	TGCGCCAGCAGCTTGGTCGGGGAACCTGGGGCCAACGTCCTGACTTTC
TRBV9	-	-	TRBJ2-5	CASSVGPHLQETQYF	TGTGCCAGCAGCGTAGGGCCGCACCTCCAAGAGACCCAGTACTTC
TRBV5-1	-	-	TRBJ1-4	CASRVGANEKLFF	TGCGCCAGCAGGGTTGGGGCTAATGAAAAACTGTTTTTT
TRBV5-1	-	-	TRBJ2-3	CASSLARQGGFTDTQYF	TGCGCCAGCAGCTTGGCCAGGCAGGGGGGATTCACAGATACGCAGTATTTT
TRBV19	few	-	TRBJ1-2	CASSMEGNYGYTF	TGTGCCAGTAGTATGGAGGGGAACTATGGCTACACCTTC
TRBV5-1	-	-	TRBJ2-5	CASSLLQETQYF	TGCGCCAGCAGCCTGCTGCAAGAGACCCAGTACTTC
TRBV28	-	-	TRBJ2-3	CASGPPGGTDTQYF	TGTGCCAGCGGCCCCCCGGGAGGCACAGATACGCAGTATTTT
TRBV29-1	-	-	TRBJ1-1	CSVVQGLRGGSTEAFF	TGCAGCGTTGTCCAGGGGCTTCGTGGGGGAAGCACTGAAGCTTTCTTT
TRBV7-3	-	TRBD2	TRBJ2-2	CASSLGGGRVTGELFF	TGTGCCAGCAGCTTAGGCGGGGGGCGCGTCACCGGGGAGCTGTTTTTT
TRBV4-2	once	-	TRBJ2-7	CASSQSPGIGVPYEQYF	TGTGCCAGCAGCCAAAGCCCGGGGATAGGGGTCCCCTACGAGCAGTACTTC
TRBV6-1	-	-	TRBJ1-5	CASSGVGNQPQHF	TGTGCCAGCAGTGGTGTAGGAAATCAGCCCCAGCATTTT
TRBV23-1	-	-	TRBJ2-2	CVARGTEANTGELFF	TGCGTCGCCCGGGGGACAGAGGCGAACACCGGGGAGCTGTTTTTT
TRBV6-1	-	-	TRBJ2-1	CASIRTGSYNEQFF	TGTGCCAGCATTAGGACGGGCTCCTACAATGAGCAGTTCTTC
TRBV6-5	-	TRBD2	TRBJ2-7	CASSGPGLASYEQYF	TGTGCCAGCAGTGGGCCGGGACTAGCGTCTTACGAGCAGTACTTC
TRBV5-1	-	TRBD1	TRBJ1-2	CASSLGQGDYGYTF	TGCGCCAGCAGCCTGGGACAGGGGGACTATGGCTACACCTTC
TRBV10-3	-	-	TRBJ2-1	CAISETGLSYNEQFF	TGTGCCATCAGTGAGACAGGGTTGTCCTACAATGAGCAGTTCTTC
TRBV2	once	-	TRBJ1-5	CASSSINNGGGGHF	TGTGCCAGCAGTTCTATAAACAACGGCGGCGGGGGGCATTTT
TRBV19	few	-	TRBJ1-2	CASSIGTANYGYTF	TGTGCCAGTAGTATAGGAACAGCTAACTATGGCTACACCTTC
TRBV6-4	-	-	TRBJ2-2	CASSDSSGNTGELFF	TGTGCCAGCAGTGACTCGTCAGGGAACACCGGGGAGCTGTTTTTT
TRBV28	-	TRBD1	TRBJ1-1	CASSRRGRPNTEAFF	TGTGCCAGCAGTCGAAGGGGGCGCCCTAACACTGAAGCTTTCTTT
TRBV5-1	-	-	TRBJ2-5	CASSLGQQETQYF	TGCGCCAGCAGCTTGGGGCAGCAAGAGACCCAGTACTTC
TRBV10-3	-	-	TRBJ1-2	CAISESGSSRYGYTF	TGTGCCATCAGTGAGTCTGGAAGCTCACGTTATGGCTACACCTTC
TRBV7-7	-	-	TRBJ2-5	CASSLGLSGETQYF	TGTGCTAGCAGCTTAGGACTGTCTGGAGAGACCCAGTACTTC
TRBV10-3	-	-	TRBJ2-7	CAISGGGGGYEQYF	TGTGCCATCAGTGGCGGAGGGGGCGGCTACGAGCAGTACTTC
TRBV25-1	-	TRBD1	TRBJ1-2	CASSEFGLRGRGGYGYTF	TGTGCCAGCAGTGAATTTGGTCTGAGGGGGCGAGGAGGCTATGGCTACACCTTC
TRBV19	-	-	TRBJ2-2	CASSISNPRVTGELFF	TGTGCCAGTAGTATATCCAACCCGCGAGTCACCGGGGAGCTGTTTTTT
TRBV9	-	-	TRBJ2-6	CASSVLGAGANVLTF	TGTGCCAGCAGCGTCCTTGGGGCAGGGGCCAACGTCCTGACTTTC
TRBV30	-	-	TRBJ2-3	CAWSVGNTDTQYF	TGTGCCTGGAGTGTAGGTAACACAGATACGCAGTATTTT